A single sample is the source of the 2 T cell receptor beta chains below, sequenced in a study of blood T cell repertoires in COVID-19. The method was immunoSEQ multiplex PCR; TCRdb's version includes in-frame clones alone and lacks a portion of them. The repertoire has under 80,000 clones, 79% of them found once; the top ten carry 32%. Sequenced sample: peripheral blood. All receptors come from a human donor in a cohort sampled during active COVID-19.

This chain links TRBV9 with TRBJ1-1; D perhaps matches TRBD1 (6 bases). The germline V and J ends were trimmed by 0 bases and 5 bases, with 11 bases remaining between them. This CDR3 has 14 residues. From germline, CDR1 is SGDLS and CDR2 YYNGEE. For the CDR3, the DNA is TGTGCCAGCAGCGTAGGACCAGGGGATACTGAAGCTTTCTTT. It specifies CASSVGPGDTEAFF.

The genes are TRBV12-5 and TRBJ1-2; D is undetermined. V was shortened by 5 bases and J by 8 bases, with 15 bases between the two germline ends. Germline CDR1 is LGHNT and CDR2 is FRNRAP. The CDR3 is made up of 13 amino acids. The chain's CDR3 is CASGNRLGAGYTF. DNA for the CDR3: TGTGCTAGTGGTAACCGACTTGGTGCAGGCTACACCTTC.